This T cell receptor (beta chain) was profiled in a study of technical replicates of blood from a handful of donors (TCRdb year 2017). The library was obtained by the immunoSEQ multiplex PCR assay. TCRdb limited this immuneACCESS table to in-frame rearrangements with V and J called. A share of clones is missing; checked studies link under half to unresolved V genes, and the rest is unexplained. This sample has about 81,000 clones in its table, and approximately 90% of those were observed once. Clones ranked in the top ten supply approximately 0.3% of the sample. Turning to this clone: The target of this receptor is not known. Per-base quality was not reported, and no clone a single base away is much larger than it.

CDR1 and CDR2 are drawn from the germline V gene (reference sequence): LNHDA, SQIVND. From the cysteine up to the phenylalanine, the CDR3 has a length of 14 residues. Here the CDR3 DNA is all that survives: 42 bases in frame from base 1. Trimming costs V 5 bases and J 7 bases, and their ends lie 15 bases apart. This receptor was identified in a human donor in good health. The sequenced material came from T cells isolated from PBMCs. The V and J segments used are TRBV19 and TRBJ1-5; the D gene is unclear. The CDR3 is CASSPRGSGQPQHF. Here is the DNA: TGTGCCAGTAGTCCGCGGGGATCCGGGCAGCCCCAGCATTTT.